This TCR beta chain was sequenced for a study of blood T cells in healthy people across ages. PCR was performed a second time for roughly 7 to 12 cycles using a sample-barcoded 5' primer and a J-beta primer mix. Each cDNA molecule carried a tag from a template-switch adaptor that contained 12 random nucleotides. TCRdb analysed the 5' RACE reads with MiXCR anew, one entry per CDR3 protein. The table shows about 290,000 distinct CDR3 sequences, with around 29% occurring only once. Study findings and constraints: Shifts in expanded clonotypes may have been confounded by donor CMV status, which was unknown.

The CDR3 consists of 14 residues. V lost 6 bases, J lost 4 bases, and 14 bases lay in between. Germline V lookup: CDR1 MNHNY, CDR2 SVGAGI (reference sequence). Worth noting for this clonotype: The antigen remains unidentified.

Sequencing input: blood. The TCR originated in a woman in her seventies in good health. The chain couples TRBV6-6 to TRBJ2-3; tentatively, D is TRBD2 (5 bases). The CDR3 loop reads CASRSTRRADTQYF. The DNA for the CDR3 is TGTGCCAGCAGATCGACCCGGCGGGCAGATACGCAGTATTTT.